These 30 T cell receptor beta chains were all obtained from the same sample, sequenced in a study of blood T cell repertoires in COVID-19. The table came from immunoSEQ multiplex PCR; TCRdb's copy has only in-frame clones and leaves some out. The sample lists 130,000 or so clones; 86% were seen once. What was sequenced was peripheral blood. The receptors originated from a man aged 40-50 years with acute or convalescent COVID-19.

This sequence joins TRBV4-1 and TRBJ2-1; a weak D match, TRBD1 (6 bases). The V and J ends lost 0 bases and 3 bases respectively, with 12 bases between them. Germline CDR1 MGHRA, CDR2 YSYEKL. The CDR3 is made up of 16 amino acids. The CDR3 loop is CASSQDQTGHYNEQFF. The CDR3 DNA is TGCGCCAGCAGCCAAGATCAGACAGGCCACTACAATGAGCAGTTCTTC.

V gene TRBV7-9 combines with J gene TRBJ2-5; D is ambiguous. The V end lost 1 base, the J end lost 5 bases, and 11 bases lay between the germline ends. Germline CDR1 reads SEHNR; CDR2 reads FQNEAQ (reference sequence). The CDR3 covers 14 residues. CDR3 residues: CASSLDAGVETQYF. The CDR3 DNA follows: TGTGCCAGCAGCTTAGACGCAGGTGTTGAGACCCAGTACTTC.

The chain joins TRBV30 to TRBJ1-3, with a possible D match to TRBD1 (6 bases). The CDR3 has 15 residues. The V and J ends lost 8 bases and 0 bases respectively, with 17 bases between them. Germline-derived CDR1 and CDR2 are GTSNPN and SVGIG (reference sequence). CDR3 bases: TGTGCCGGGCACCGTGGGGGCCACTCTGGAAACACCATATATTTT. It yields the protein CAGHRGGHSGNTIYF.

V is TRBV19 and J is TRBJ2-2; TRBD2 aligns across 9 bases. The CDR3 has 16 residues. V shed 3 bases, J shed 5 bases, and the junction held 7 bases outside the gene matches. Germline CDR1 is LNHDA and CDR2 is SQIVND (reference sequence). The CDR3 loop is CASSILAGVGTGELFF. The CDR3, as DNA: TGTGCCAGTAGTATTTTAGCGGGAGTGGGGACCGGGGAGCTGTTTTTT.

The genes are TRBV18 and TRBJ2-7; 8 nucleotides align to TRBD2. This CDR3 spans 15 amino acids. Germline V gene sequence: CDR1 KGHSH, CDR2 LQKENI. V dropped 1 base and J dropped 5; count of bases not matched to a gene: 7. The CDR3 region is CASSPQGGRFNEQYF. As DNA, the CDR3 is TGTGCCAGCTCACCACAGGGCGGGAGGTTCAACGAGCAGTACTTC. Full variable domain (missing parts from reference TRBV18 and TRBJ2-7): NAGVMQNPRHLVRRRGQEARLRCSPMKGHSHVYWYRQLPEEGLKFMVYLQKENIIDESGMPKERFSAEFPKEGPSILRIQQVVRGDSAAYFCASSPQGGRFNEQYFGPGTRLTVT.

The table lists this clone with a few counts. This sequence joins TRBV19 and TRBJ2-1; weak D call: TRBD1 (6 bases). Germline CDR1 LNHDA, CDR2 SQIVND (reference sequence). The CDR3 is made up of 14 amino acids. The V and J ends lost 6 bases and 8 bases respectively, with 17 bases between them. The CDR3 nucleotides are TGTGCCAGTAGGATTGTACAGGGTGTCGATGAGCAGTTCTTC. This sequence encodes CASRIVQGVDEQFF.

The chain recombines TRBV6-4 with TRBJ1-1, with D possibly TRBD1 on 6 matching bases. Germline loops: CDR1 MRHNA, CDR2 SNTAGT. V was clipped by 3 bases and J by 9 bases, with 14 bases between them. This CDR3 is built from 13 residues. CDR3 amino acids: CASSDRLGGKAFF. The CDR3, as DNA: TGTGCCAGCAGTGATCGGCTAGGGGGTAAAGCTTTCTTT.

The chain uses TRBV7-7 and TRBJ1-3, with a weak D call TRBD1 (6 bases). The CDR3 has 16 residues. CDR1 and CDR2 from the germline V gene are SSHAT and FNYEAQ (reference sequence). Trimming stripped 5 bases from V and 0 bases from J, with 14 bases between. CDR3 loop: CASSKTGPFSGNTIYF. CDR3 in DNA: TGTGCCAGCAGCAAGACAGGACCGTTCTCTGGAAACACCATATATTTT.

The sample holds a few counts of this clone. This chain connects TRBV18 to TRBJ1-1; D is ambiguous. V lost 5 bases, J lost 1 base, and 11 bases lay in between. CDR3 length: 14 residues. CDR1 is KGHSH, CDR2 LQKENI, per germline. CDR3 residues: CASSAVLANTEAFF. CDR3 sequence (DNA): TGTGCCAGCTCAGCAGTTCTAGCGAACACTGAAGCTTTCTTT.

The gene calls are TRBV11-3 and TRBJ2-3, with TRBD2 matching over 8 bases. This CDR3 comprises 13 residues. Germline values: CDR1 SGHNT, CDR2 YENEEA. V trimming: 4 bases; J trimming: 6 bases; junction bases outside the gene matches: 3. The CDR3 nucleotides read TGTGCCAGCAGCTCATCTAGCGGGGATACGCAGTATTTT. Its translation is CASSSSSGDTQYF.

This clone was seen just once. The V call is TRBV29-1, the J call TRBJ2-5, with TRBD2 matching over 11 bases. CDR1 is SQVTM, CDR2 ANQGSEA, per germline. The CDR3 is 18 residues long. The V gene end was trimmed by 5 bases and the J gene end by 3 bases; junction bases not matched to a gene: 17. The CDR3 DNA follows: TGCAGCGTTCGCCAGGGTAGTAGACTAGCGGGATGGGAAGAGACCCAGTACTTC. Translating gives CSVRQGSRLAGWEETQYF.

The V and J genes are TRBV6-5 and TRBJ2-7; 8 bases match TRBD1. The CDR3 is made up of 15 amino acids. Germline assignment: CDR1 MNHEY and CDR2 SVGAGI. The V gene end was trimmed by 5 bases and the J gene end by 2 bases; junction bases not matched to a gene: 8. The CDR3 spells CASSTRTGIAYEQYF. The DNA for the CDR3 is TGTGCCAGCAGTACTAGGACAGGGATCGCCTACGAGCAGTACTTC.

CDR3 nucleotides: TGTGCCAGCAGCTTAGCAGCAACTAGCGGCCAAGAGACCCAGTACTTC. Protein product: CASSLAATSGQETQYF. V usage is TRBV7-2 and J usage is TRBJ2-5; 8 bases are a match to TRBD2. The CDR3 is made up of 16 amino acids. The V and J ends lost 0 bases and 1 base, in that order; junction bases with no gene match: 4. CDR1 is SGHTA, CDR2 FQGNSA, per germline.

Details on this clone: One end of the junction varies from germline; a read error may be responsible. The rearrangement joins TRBV6-1 to TRBJ1-2; D is ambiguous. Germline CDR1 MNHNS, CDR2 SASEGT. The CDR3 is 10 amino acids. Here the CDR3 DNA reads TGTGCCAGCAGTGAGATGATAGCCCACTTC. This codes for CASSEMIAHF.

The chain joins TRBV27 to TRBJ1-5; 7 positions match TRBD1. Trimming at V came to 6 bases and at J to 5 bases, leaving 7 bases not matched to a gene. The CDR3 extends over 14 amino acids. CDR1 is MNHEY and CDR2 is SMNVEV in the germline V gene (reference sequence). The CDR3 here is CASSPRQGDQPQHF. The CDR3 region has the DNA TGTGCCAGCAGCCCAAGACAGGGAGATCAGCCCCAGCATTTT.

The J gene is TRBJ2-1, the V gene TRBV5-8; 14 bases line up with TRBD2. This CDR3 is built from 17 residues. The junction had 9 bases not matched to a gene; V was cut back by 4 bases and J by 6 bases. CDR1 SGHTS and CDR2 YDEGEE come from the germline V gene. CDR3 in amino acids: CASSPGTSGGPGNEQFF. The CDR3 DNA reads TGTGCCAGCAGCCCGGGGACTAGCGGGGGCCCCGGCAATGAGCAGTTCTTC.

The count of this clone is one. This rearrangement joins TRBV30 to TRBJ1-3, with D unclear. Germline V gene sequence: CDR1 GTSNPN, CDR2 SVGIG (reference sequence). This CDR3 comprises 15 residues. V dropped 3 bases and J dropped 0 bases, with 12 bases sitting between them. The CDR3 here is CAWSVTASSGNTIYF. The CDR3 nucleotides are TGTGCCTGGAGCGTGACTGCTAGCTCTGGAAACACCATATATTTT.

This chain links TRBV18 with TRBJ1-6; the D gene is possibly TRBD1 (5 bases). The CDR3 is 17 amino acids. Looked up from germline, CDR1 is KGHSH and CDR2 is LQKENI. The V end was cut by 1 base, the J end by 0 bases, with 10 bases between. This CDR3 reads CASSPRGISSYNSPLHF. The DNA of the CDR3 is TGTGCCAGCTCACCACGGGGCATCAGCTCCTATAATTCACCCCTCCACTTT.

The chain uses TRBV29-1 and TRBJ1-3, with TRBD1 as a possible D gene (5 bases). This CDR3 region has 14 residues. V gave up 8 bases and J gave up 2 bases, with 16 bases separating them. Germline loops: CDR1 SQVTM, CDR2 ANQGSEA. The CDR3 DNA reads as TGCAGCACTCTGGGGGGACCAGCTGGAAACACCATATATTTT. Translation gives CSTLGGPAGNTIYF.

This CDR3 reads CASSTLPGQGDTEAFF. CDR3 in DNA: TGTGCCAGTAGTACGCTACCGGGACAGGGGGACACTGAAGCTTTCTTT. This chain joins TRBV19 and TRBJ1-1; 11 nucleotides agree with TRBD1. The J segment lost 3 bases and the V segment lost 4 bases, leaving 7 bases of the junction unmatched. The CDR3 extends over 16 amino acids. Germline CDR1 reads LNHDA; CDR2 reads SQIVND (reference sequence).

Notes on this clone: At one end the junction does not follow the germline gene, possibly because of a read error. The rearrangement joins TRBV7-7 to TRBJ2-5, with 7 bases that match TRBD1. This CDR3 is built from 16 residues. Germline CDR1 and CDR2: SSHAT and FNYEAQ (reference sequence). In DNA, the CDR3 is TGTGCTAGCAGCTTAAGGCGACAGGGTGGCCAAGAGACCCAGTACTTC. Residues: CASSLRRQGGQETQYF.

The genes are TRBV29-1 and TRBJ2-7; 7 nucleotides line up with TRBD2. The CDR3 is made up of 12 amino acids. Germline V gene lookup returns CDR1 SQVTM and CDR2 ANQGSEA. The V and J ends lost 4 bases and 3 bases, in that order; junction bases with no gene match: 3. This CDR3 is CSVGEGVYEQYF. The CDR3 DNA reads TGCAGCGTTGGGGAGGGTGTCTACGAGCAGTACTTC.

The chain couples TRBV7-9 to TRBJ2-5; 7 nucleotides align to TRBD1. The V segment lost 6 bases and the J segment 0 bases; nucleotides outside the gene matches: 7. This CDR3 is built from 15 residues. Germline loops: CDR1 SEHNR, CDR2 FQNEAQ (reference sequence). CDR3 in DNA: TGTGCCAGCAGGTCTAAGGACAGGTACCAAGAGACCCAGTACTTC. Amino acids: CASRSKDRYQETQYF.

J is TRBJ2-3 and V is TRBV15, with 8 bases that match TRBD2. CDR1 and CDR2 from the germline V gene are LNHNV and YYDKDF (reference sequence). This CDR3 spans 14 amino acids. The V segment lost 5 bases and the J segment 2 bases; nucleotides outside the gene matches: 3. The CDR3 DNA is TGTGCCACCAGCCCTGGACTAGCCACAGATACGCAGTATTTT. This codes for CATSPGLATDTQYF.

The chain links TRBV7-9 to TRBJ1-1, with no clear D. The V gene's germline CDR1 is SEHNR and CDR2 FQNEAQ (reference sequence). Trimming cost V 1 base and J 5 bases, with 8 bases left between them. The CDR3 totals 13 residues. The CDR3 DNA sequence: TGTGCCAGCAGCTTAGAAACCGGGACTGAAGCTTTCTTT. It encodes CASSLETGTEAFF.

The chain links TRBV21-1 to TRBJ2-7; the D call TRBD2 from the table was never checked on the DNA. TRBV21-1 is a recognized pseudogene. This CDR3 region has 15 residues. CDR3 loop: CASSKRRVIHYEQYF. As DNA, the CDR3 is TGTGCCAGCAGCAAGCGACGGGTGATACATTACGAGCAGTACTTC.

The chain combines TRBV6-5 with TRBJ2-1; 13 bases line up with TRBD2. Germline CDR1 and CDR2: MNHEY and SVGAGI. V dropped 7 bases and J dropped 6; count of bases not matched to a gene: 6. CDR3 length: 15 amino acids. CDR3 region: CASTWTSGRVNEQFF. The DNA of the CDR3 is TGTGCCAGCACCTGGACTAGCGGGAGAGTCAATGAGCAGTTCTTC.

The chain is built from TRBV29-1 and TRBJ2-3; 9 bases are a match to TRBD1. Losses at the gene ends were 2 bases for V and 4 bases for J; bases not matched to a gene: 7. The germline gives CDR1 SQVTM, CDR2 ANQGSEA. The CDR3 is 15 amino acids. CDR3: CSVEKGQGSPDTQYF. CDR3 bases: TGCAGCGTTGAAAAGGGACAGGGTAGCCCAGATACGCAGTATTTT.

This clone was detected a few times. The rearrangement joins TRBV6-2 or TRBV6-3 to TRBJ1-1, with a weak D call TRBD1 (5 bases). CDR1 is MNHEY and CDR2 is SVGEGT in the germline V gene. The germline V and J ends were trimmed by 6 bases and 0 bases, with 11 bases remaining between them. The length of the CDR3 is 14 residues. For the CDR3, the DNA is TGTGCCAGCAGCCCGGGACTCCTGAACACTGAAGCTTTCTTT. Translation gives CASSPGLLNTEAFF.

The gene calls are TRBV9 and TRBJ2-5; TRBD2 matches at 8 bases. The CDR3 has 16 residues. Germline values: CDR1 SGDLS, CDR2 YYNGEE. With 4 bases clipped from V and 5 bases from J, the junction kept 13 bases outside the gene matches. This CDR3 is CASSRRGGTSGETQYF. In DNA, the CDR3 is TGTGCCAGCAGCAGACGTGGGGGGACTAGTGGCGAGACCCAGTACTTC.